The 13 T cell receptor beta chains in this list originate from one sample, sequenced in a study of cytomegalovirus exposure and HLA in healthy donors. Researchers ran the PCR with 60 Vbeta and 13 Jbeta primers. This table comes from immunoSEQ multiplex PCR, and its TCRdb copy is limited to in-frame clones, with some not included. The sample includes 100,000 to 150,000 clones, 75% to 90% of them seen just once. The specimen was PBMCs. Receptors originate from a man under 40 in good health and CMV-seropositive.

The chain is built from TRBV25-1 and TRBJ2-2; weak D call: TRBD1 (5 bases). The V and J ends lost 8 bases and 5 bases respectively, with 12 bases between them. Germline V gene data show CDR1 as MGHDK and CDR2 as SYGVNS. This CDR3 region has 13 residues. The CDR3, as DNA: TGTGCCAGCCTTGAAACAGGTACCGGGGAGCTGTTTTTT. Translating gives CASLETGTGELFF.

The chain's CDR3 is CASSPPKGAGSGANVLTF. DNA of the CDR3: TGTGCCAGCTCACCACCGAAAGGGGCTGGATCTGGGGCCAACGTCCTGACTTTC. V and J are TRBV18 and TRBJ2-6, with D tentatively TRBD1 (5 bases). V was cut by 0 bases and J by 1 base, with 13 bases left in between. The CDR3 has 18 residues. CDR1 KGHSH and CDR2 LQKENI come from the germline V gene. Using reference TRBV18 and TRBJ2-6 for the parts outside the CDR3, the full variable domain is NAGVMQNPRHLVRRRGQEARLRCSPMKGHSHVYWYRQLPEEGLKFMVYLQKENIIDESGMPKERFSAEFPKEGPSILRIQQVVRGDSAAYFCASSPPKGAGSGANVLTFGAGSRLTVL.

This chain links TRBV28 with TRBJ1-2; D gene ambiguous. V was trimmed by 2 bases and J by 5 bases, leaving 9 bases between them. CDR1 is MDHEN and CDR2 is SYDVKM in the germline V gene. The CDR3 has 13 residues. CDR3 region: CASSLRAGYGYTF. CDR3 in DNA: TGTGCCAGCAGTTTACGCGCCGGGTATGGCTACACCTTC.

The chain combines TRBV7-2 with TRBJ1-1; 9 nucleotides match TRBD1. The germline V gene encodes CDR1 SGHTA and CDR2 FQGNSA. This CDR3 region has 14 residues. V was pared by 1 base and J by 5 bases, with 2 bases of the junction left unmatched. In DNA, the CDR3 is TGTGCCAGCAGCTTAGAGGGACAGGGAACTGAAGCTTTCTTT. Encoded protein: CASSLEGQGTEAFF.

The V and J genes are TRBV19 and TRBJ1-2, with 9 bases that match TRBD1. This CDR3 spans 14 amino acids. V gave up 6 bases and J gave up 2 bases; unmatched junction bases: 4. The germline gives CDR1 LNHDA, CDR2 SQIVND (reference sequence). The CDR3 bases are TGTGCCAGTAGGCCCGGACAGGGGAACTATGGCTACACCTTC. It specifies CASRPGQGNYGYTF.

The rearrangement links TRBV2 to TRBJ2-1, with D possibly matching TRBD1 (5 bases). V was shortened by 7 bases and J by 5 bases, with 15 bases between the two germline ends. The CDR3 contains 14 residues. Germline loops: CDR1 SNHLY, CDR2 FYNNEI. The CDR3 sequence is CASMLRVANNEQFF. CDR3 bases: TGTGCCAGCATGCTCAGGGTCGCCAACAATGAGCAGTTCTTC.

The V call is TRBV4-1, the J call TRBJ1-6, with D possibly being TRBD1 (5 bases). The V end lost 0 bases, the J end lost 17 bases, and 20 bases lay between the germline ends. The CDR3 totals 15 residues. CDR1 is MGHRA and CDR2 is YSYEKL in the germline V gene. CDR3 region: CASSQEGQGIRGIHF. CDR3 nucleotide sequence: TGCGCCAGCAGCCAAGAAGGTCAGGGTATTAGGGGAATCCACTTT.

A remark on this clone: Mismatch with germline at one junction end may stem from a read error. V usage is TRBV7-9 and J usage is TRBJ1-1; no clear D gene. CDR3 size: 12 residues. CDR1 is SEHNR and CDR2 is FQNEAQ in the germline V gene (reference sequence). CDR3 DNA: TGTTCCAGCAGCCTGTCGGCGGCTGAAGCTTTCTTT. Its translation: CSSSLSAAEAFF.

The CDR3 DNA follows: TGCGCCAGCAGCCACCCCGGGACAGGGGTCACTGAAGCTTTCTTT. Amino acids: CASSHPGTGVTEAFF. The chain uses TRBV4-1 and TRBJ1-1, with 10 bases identical to TRBD1. Germline values: CDR1 MGHRA, CDR2 YSYEKL. Unmatched junction bases numbered 5, after V lost 3 bases and J lost 4 bases. The CDR3 loop spans 15 amino acids.

The chain has TRBV5-5 and TRBJ1-6; 8 bases agree with TRBD1. Germline assignment: CDR1 SGHKS and CDR2 YYEKEE (reference sequence). CDR3 length: 14 residues. J was trimmed by 9 bases and V by 4 bases; bases with no gene match: 6. DNA for the CDR3: TGTGCCAGCAGCCTGGACAGGGTTGGTTCACCCCTCCACTTT. This encodes CASSLDRVGSPLHF.

The V call is TRBV6-4, the J call TRBJ1-6; D is unresolved. The V end was cut by 5 bases, the J end by 7 bases, with 15 bases between. The CDR3 loop spans 15 amino acids. Per germline, CDR1 MRHNA and CDR2 SNTAGT. As DNA, the CDR3 is TGTGCCAGCAGTTCGGAGGTCCACGGGAATTCACCCCTCCACTTT. Amino acids: CASSSEVHGNSPLHF.

The gene calls are TRBV29-1 and TRBJ1-2, with unresolved D. Germline CDR1 SQVTM, CDR2 ANQGSEA. Trimming removed 6 bases from V and 6 bases from J, with 23 bases in between. This CDR3 has 15 amino acids. The CDR3 nucleotides are TGCAGCGTCGCCGCTTTCGGGGATTACATGGATGGCTACACCTTC. It encodes CSVAAFGDYMDGYTF.

V gene TRBV5-6 combines with J gene TRBJ2-7, with TRBD1 matching 7 bases. Trimming removed 6 bases from V and 2 bases from J; junction bases left unmatched: 14. Germline-derived CDR1 and CDR2 are SGHDT and YYEEEE. The CDR3 contains 16 residues. The CDR3 is CASTRQTGELTYEQYF. DNA for the CDR3: TGTGCCAGCACCCGACAAACAGGGGAGTTGACCTACGAGCAGTACTTC.